Listed here is a single T cell receptor (beta chain). This entry is derived from a study of identical twins. TCRdb reprocessed the 5' RACE reads with MiXCR, giving one entry per CDR3 protein. The table has hundreds of thousands of distinct CDR3 sequences, about 20% seen once. The CDR3 runs 15 residues. Trimming pared 6 bases from V and 8 bases from J, leaving 20 bases between. CDR1 SEHNR and CDR2 FQNEAQ come from the germline V gene (reference sequence). The same sample was also studied in work on T cells expressing NK-cell markers.

The clonotype comes from a woman younger than 35 in good health. The sequenced material came from PBMCs. The chain is built from TRBV7-9 and TRBJ2-1; maybe TRBD2 (5 bases). The DNA for the CDR3 is TGTGCCAGCAGGCGGGTTGGTTCCCCATGGGATGAGCAGTTCTTC. Its translation is CASRRVGSPWDEQFF. The variable domain in full, with the rest retrieved from reference TRBV7-9 and TRBJ2-1, is DTGVSQNPRHKITKRGQNVTFRCDPISEHNRLYWYRQTLGQGPEFLTYFQNEAQLEKSRLLSDRFSAERPKGSFSTLEIQRTEQGDSAMYLCASRRVGSPWDEQFFGPGTRLTVL.